Listed here are 27 T cell receptor beta chains from one sample, sequenced in a study of cytomegalovirus exposure and HLA in healthy donors. The PCR ran on 60 Vbeta and 13 Jbeta primers. The table came from immunoSEQ multiplex PCR; TCRdb's copy has only in-frame clones and leaves some out. This table has around 150,000 clones, about three quarters appearing once. Sequences were obtained from PBMCs. The source of these receptors is a man in his fifties in good health and CMV-seropositive.

The chain combines TRBV5-4 with TRBJ1-6, with D possibly TRBD1 on 5 matching bases. CDR1 is SGHNT, CDR2 YYREEE, per germline (reference sequence). The CDR3 contains 17 residues. V was shortened by 0 bases and J by 8 bases, with 18 bases between the two germline ends. CDR3 sequence reads: CASSLANPDEGDSPLHF. The CDR3 DNA reads TGTGCCAGCAGCTTGGCCAATCCTGATGAAGGGGATTCACCCCTCCACTTT.

The rearrangement uses TRBV7-2 and TRBJ1-2; 7 nucleotides agree with TRBD1. This CDR3 contains 19 residues. V gave up 4 bases and J gave up 0 bases; unmatched junction bases: 17. Germline V gene sequence: CDR1 SGHTA, CDR2 FQGNSA. The CDR3 loop is CASSSTQILTGKPNYGYTF. CDR3 in DNA: TGTGCCAGCAGCTCGACCCAGATCCTGACAGGGAAGCCTAACTATGGCTACACCTTC.

The rearrangement uses TRBV2 and TRBJ1-1; TRBD1 matches at 9 bases. The CDR3 is 14 residues long. Germline CDR1 SNHLY, CDR2 FYNNEI. With V trimmed by 7 bases and J by 1 base, 4 bases remained unmatched. Written as DNA, the CDR3 is TGTGCCAGCACCGGACAGGGGAAGAACACTGAAGCTTTCTTT. Encoded protein: CASTGQGKNTEAFF.

The V gene is TRBV29-1, the J gene TRBJ2-3; D is unclear. V was trimmed by 7 bases and J by 2 bases, leaving 10 bases between them. The CDR3 contains 12 residues. CDR1 and CDR2 (germline): SQVTM, ANQGSEA. Here the CDR3 reads CSAVGHTDTQYF. In DNA form, the CDR3 reads TGCAGCGCCGTGGGCCACACAGATACGCAGTATTTT.

V gene TRBV5-8 combines with J gene TRBJ2-6; 7 bases map to TRBD1. CDR1 is SGHTS and CDR2 is YDEGEE in the germline V gene. V lost 2 bases to trimming and J lost 2 bases; unmatched junction nucleotides: 10. The CDR3 loop spans 18 amino acids. CDR3 residues: CASSLHRGFGAGANVLTF. The CDR3 bases are TGTGCCAGCAGCTTACACAGGGGCTTCGGGGCTGGGGCCAACGTCCTGACTTTC.

In regard to this clone: Different DNA sequences within this sample yield the same CDR3. The J gene is TRBJ1-3, the V gene TRBV30; 7 bases are shared with TRBD1. The germline CDR1 and CDR2 sequences are GTSNPN and SVGIG (reference sequence). The CDR3 has 14 amino acids. V dropped 3 bases and J dropped 0; count of bases not matched to a gene: 2. In DNA form, the CDR3 reads TGTGCCTGGAGCGGGACAGCCTCTGGAAACACCATATATTTT. Translating it yields CAWSGTASGNTIYF.

The chain joins TRBV15 to TRBJ2-1; TRBD2 matches at 12 bases. The CDR3 spans 14 residues. Germline CDR1 LNHNV, CDR2 YYDKDF (reference sequence). The trim removed 2 bases at V and 7 bases at J, leaving 0 bases unmatched. CDR3 coding DNA: TGTGCCACCAGCAGACTAGCGGGGGGGAATGAGCAGTTCTTC. Its translation: CATSRLAGGNEQFF.

The rearrangement links TRBV5-1 to TRBJ1-1, with TRBD1 matching over 8 bases. J gave up 1 base and V 4 bases, and 6 bases lay outside the gene matches. The CDR3 has 15 residues. Germline V gene sequence: CDR1 SGHRS, CDR2 YFSETQ. CDR3 sequence (DNA): TGCGCCAGCAGCGACAGGGGTTCGCAGAACACTGAAGCTTTCTTT. Translated, it gives CASSDRGSQNTEAFF.

The rearrangement joins TRBV28 to TRBJ1-2; possible D gene TRBD1, 5 bases. CDR1 and CDR2 (germline): MDHEN, SYDVKM. The CDR3 consists of 14 residues. V lost 7 bases and J lost 0, with 12 bases in between. The CDR3 is CASNPGGTNYGYTF. The CDR3 coding sequence is TGTGCCAGCAATCCCGGGGGGACTAACTATGGCTACACCTTC.

The gene calls are TRBV6-4 and TRBJ1-2; no clear D gene. This CDR3 spans 15 amino acids. Per the germline V gene, CDR1 is MRHNA and CDR2 is SNTAGT. With 0 bases removed from V and 2 bases from J, the gap between germline ends came to 10 bases. The CDR3 coding sequence is TGTGCCAGCAGTGACTCGCCACAGCAAAACTATGGCTACACCTTC. It specifies CASSDSPQQNYGYTF.

The chain joins TRBV6-5 to TRBJ2-7; 7 bases match TRBD2. Germline V CDR1 and CDR2: MNHEY, SVGAGI. The J segment lost 4 bases and the V segment lost 2 bases, leaving 5 bases of the junction unmatched. The CDR3 has 14 residues. CDR3 sequence (DNA): TGTGCCAGCAGTTACGGGGAGGGAGGGTACGAGCAGTACTTC. It specifies CASSYGEGGYEQYF.

This rearrangement joins TRBV29-1 to TRBJ2-7; D unresolved. Trimming removed 4 bases at V and 4 bases at J, with 5 bases between. CDR3 length equals 10 residues. Germline CDR1 and CDR2: SQVTM and ANQGSEA. The CDR3: CSVGDYEQYF. In DNA, the CDR3 is TGCAGCGTTGGCGATTACGAGCAGTACTTC.

This clone was picked up a small number of times. The V gene is TRBV4-1, the J gene TRBJ1-5; 7 bases agree with TRBD1. With 4 bases clipped from V and 4 bases from J, the junction kept 7 bases outside the gene matches. Germline CDR1 and CDR2: MGHRA and YSYEKL. The CDR3 runs to 15 residues. The chain's CDR3 is CASSLPGQKNQPQHF. CDR3 bases: TGCGCCAGCAGCCTTCCGGGACAGAAAAATCAGCCCCAGCATTTT.

The chain joins TRBV6-4 to TRBJ2-6, with TRBD2 as a possible D gene (5 bases). Germline CDR1 and CDR2: MRHNA and SNTAGT. The CDR3 totals 14 residues. The germline V and J ends were trimmed by 3 bases and 2 bases, with 5 bases remaining between them. For the CDR3, the DNA is TGTGCCAGCAGTGAAGCGGCTGGGGCCAACGTCCTGACTTTC. This encodes CASSEAAGANVLTF.

This chain connects TRBV6-6 to TRBJ2-3, with 8 bases that match TRBD1. CDR1 MNHNY and CDR2 SVGAGI come from the germline V gene (reference sequence). With V trimmed by 6 bases and J by 6 bases, 2 bases remained unmatched. The CDR3 length is 12 residues. The CDR3: CASRTGGDTQYF. CDR3 nucleotide sequence: TGTGCCAGCAGAACAGGGGGTGATACGCAGTATTTT.

The CDR3 coding sequence is TGTGCCAGTAGTCGAACGACTTTGACAGCCTTTTCTACCCATAGTGGCTATGGCTACACCTTC. Amino acids: CASSRTTLTAFSTHSGYGYTF. The rearrangement links TRBV19 to TRBJ1-2, with D possibly TRBD1 on 5 matching bases. The V end was cut by 5 bases, the J end by 4 bases, with 35 bases between. The germline V gene encodes CDR1 LNHDA and CDR2 SQIVND (reference sequence). The CDR3 spans 21 residues.

The gene calls are TRBV7-2 and TRBJ2-3; 7 bases agree with TRBD2. The junction had 5 bases not matched to a gene; V was cut back by 1 base and J by 4 bases. Germline assignment: CDR1 SGHTA and CDR2 FQGNSA. The CDR3 consists of 15 residues. CDR3 in amino acids: CASSLGTRPADTQYF. The DNA of the CDR3 is TGTGCCAGCAGCTTAGGGACTAGGCCCGCAGATACGCAGTATTTT.

The rearrangement links TRBV7-6 to TRBJ2-2; TRBD1 aligns across 8 bases. V dropped 5 bases and J dropped 5; count of bases not matched to a gene: 7. The germline CDR1 and CDR2 sequences are SGHVS and FNYEAQ. This CDR3 region has 15 residues. CDR3 sequence: CASSVRTGPTGELFF. The CDR3, as DNA: TGTGCCAGCAGCGTAAGGACAGGGCCTACCGGGGAGCTGTTTTTT.

This clone appeared a single time. The chain recombines TRBV27 with TRBJ2-7; tentative D call: TRBD2 (5 bases). The V and J ends lost 3 bases and 3 bases respectively, with 18 bases between them. Germline V lookup: CDR1 MNHEY, CDR2 SMNVEV (reference sequence). The CDR3 has 16 amino acids. The CDR3 here is CASSLGGQEMFYEQYF. The CDR3 region has the DNA TGTGCCAGCAGTTTGGGCGGGCAGGAAATGTTCTACGAGCAGTACTTC.

The chain has TRBV6-5 and TRBJ1-1; D is perhaps TRBD1 (5 bases). CDR1 MNHEY and CDR2 SVGAGI come from the germline V gene. The CDR3 is 13 residues long. V was trimmed by 5 bases and J by 10 bases, leaving 17 bases between them. CDR3: CASSTQAADGAFF. For the CDR3, the DNA is TGTGCCAGCAGTACACAGGCCGCCGATGGAGCTTTCTTT.

A single count supports this clone. The J gene is TRBJ1-4, the V gene TRBV15; a possible D gene is TRBD1 (6 bases). In germline, CDR1 is LNHNV, CDR2 YYDKDF (reference sequence). The CDR3 is 15 residues long. The germline V and J ends were trimmed by 1 base and 8 bases, with 14 bases remaining between them. The CDR3 loop is CATSRGGGLVEKLFF. The CDR3 bases are TGTGCCACCAGCAGAGGGGGGGGGCTGGTAGAAAAACTGTTTTTT.

J is TRBJ1-4 and V is TRBV18; 9 bases map to TRBD1. Germline V gene lookup returns CDR1 KGHSH and CDR2 LQKENI. V was clipped by 2 bases and J by 7 bases; unmatched bases: 14. The CDR3 has 18 residues. The CDR3 DNA is TGTGCCAGCTCACCATTCGAACAAACCGGGACAGGGACTGAAAAACTGTTTTTT. Translating gives CASSPFEQTGTGTEKLFF.

The chain joins TRBV7-2 to TRBJ1-1, with TRBD1 matching over 8 bases. The length of the CDR3 is 13 residues. In germline, CDR1 is SGHTA, CDR2 FQGNSA. V lost 8 bases, J lost 4 bases, and 6 bases stayed unmatched. The CDR3 DNA sequence: TGTGCCAGCGAGGGACAGGCGACCACTGAAGCTTTCTTT. Amino acids: CASEGQATTEAFF.

CDR3 bases: TGTGCCAGCAGGCCGGGACAGGGATCCACAGATACGCAGTATTTT. Its protein is CASRPGQGSTDTQYF. The chain joins TRBV2 to TRBJ2-3, with 9 bases lining up with TRBD1. V gave up 6 bases and J gave up 2 bases; unmatched junction bases: 6. Germline V CDR1 and CDR2: SNHLY, FYNNEI. The CDR3 runs 15 residues.

This chain joins TRBV4-3 and TRBJ2-3; weak D call: TRBD2 (5 bases). The CDR3 has 15 amino acids. CDR1 LGHNA and CDR2 YSLEER come from the germline V gene. The ends were cut back, 3 bases at V and 2 bases at J, with 12 bases in the middle. The CDR3, as DNA: TGCGCCAGCAGCCAGTCGGGCGGGTACACAGATACGCAGTATTTT. It yields the protein CASSQSGGYTDTQYF.

The gene calls are TRBV5-1 and TRBJ1-4; D is perhaps TRBD1 (6 bases). The length of the CDR3 is 14 residues. Germline lookup yields CDR1 SGHRS and CDR2 YFSETQ. V lost 0 bases to trimming and J lost 8 bases, with 11 bases between them. The CDR3 loop is CASSLEGVDEKLFF. The DNA of the CDR3 is TGCGCCAGCAGCTTGGAGGGGGTAGACGAAAAACTGTTTTTT. The variable domain in full, with the rest retrieved from reference TRBV5-1 and TRBJ1-4, is KAGVTQTPRYLIKTRGQQVTLSCSPISGHRSVSWYQQTPGQGLQFLFEYFSETQRNKGNFPGRFSGRQFSNSRSEMNVSTLELGDSALYLCASSLEGVDEKLFFGSGTQLSVL.

The chain combines TRBV28 with TRBJ2-7, with a possible D match to TRBD2 (6 bases). The CDR3 contains 12 residues. The V gene's germline CDR1 is MDHEN and CDR2 SYDVKM. Trimming stripped 7 bases from V and 3 bases from J, with 10 bases between. The CDR3 bases are TGTGCCAGCATAACAGCGGGCTACGAGCAGTACGTC. This encodes CASITAGYEQYV.